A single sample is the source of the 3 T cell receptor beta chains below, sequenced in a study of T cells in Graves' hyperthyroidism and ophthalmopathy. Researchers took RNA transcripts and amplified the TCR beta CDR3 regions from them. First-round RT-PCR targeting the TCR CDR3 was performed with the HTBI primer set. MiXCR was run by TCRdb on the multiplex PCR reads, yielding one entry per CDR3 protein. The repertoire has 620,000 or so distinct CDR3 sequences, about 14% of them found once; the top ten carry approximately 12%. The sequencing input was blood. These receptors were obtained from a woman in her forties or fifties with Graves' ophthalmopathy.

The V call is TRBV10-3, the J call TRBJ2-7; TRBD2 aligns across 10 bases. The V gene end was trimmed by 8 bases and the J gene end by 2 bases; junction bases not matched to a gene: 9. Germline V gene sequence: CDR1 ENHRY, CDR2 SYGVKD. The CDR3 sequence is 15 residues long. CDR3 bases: TGTGCCATCGGTCCATTAGCGGGAGGTGCCTACGAGCAGTACTTC. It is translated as CAIGPLAGGAYEQYF.

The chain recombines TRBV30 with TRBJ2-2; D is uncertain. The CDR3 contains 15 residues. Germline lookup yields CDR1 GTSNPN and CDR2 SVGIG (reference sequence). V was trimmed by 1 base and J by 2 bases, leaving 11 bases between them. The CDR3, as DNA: TGTGCCTGGAGTGCTGAAGGAGTAAACACCGGGGAGCTGTTTTTT. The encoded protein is CAWSAEGVNTGELFF.

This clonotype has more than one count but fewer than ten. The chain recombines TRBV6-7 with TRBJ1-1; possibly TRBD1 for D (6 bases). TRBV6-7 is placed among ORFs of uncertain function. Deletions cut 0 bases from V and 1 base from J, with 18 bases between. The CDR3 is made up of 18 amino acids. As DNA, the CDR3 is TGTGCCAGCAGTTACTCGATCCCATTGACAGGCTCGAACACTGAAGCTTTCTTT. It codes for CASSYSIPLTGSNTEAFF.